The 5 T cell receptor beta chains given below trace back to one sample, sequenced in a study of vaccination effects on CD4 cells after COVID-19. After expansion with viral peptide pools in the ViraFEST assay, antigen-specific CD4+ T cells were sequenced. The culture ran for roughly ten days, and then CD4+ T cells were isolated. Either the BNT162b2 or mRNA-1273 vaccine was given to participants in two doses. Antigens of these TCRs are unknown. TCRdb's copy holds only in-frame clones and misses some; the assay was immunoSEQ multiplex PCR. The table has 35,000 to 45,000 clones, approximately 82% seen once. This specimen was CD4+ T cells from PBMCs cultured with HCoV-NL63 spike peptides, taken after COVID-19 vaccination. The receptors stem from a human donor who received a COVID-19 vaccine. Some clones in this sample may be carry-over from other donors' samples.

This clone was recorded a few times. The CDR3 reads CASSVDPRGNSPLHF. In nucleotides, the CDR3 is TGTGCCAGCAGCGTAGACCCCCGCGGGAATTCACCCCTCCACTTT. This rearrangement joins TRBV7-3 to TRBJ1-6; D unclear. The CDR3 extends over 15 amino acids. Germline V CDR1 and CDR2: SGHTA, FQGTGA. V lost 5 bases to trimming and J lost 7 bases, with 15 bases between them.

By proportion, this clone is medium-sized. The CDR3 protein is CASSLGYSNQPQHF. In nucleotides, the CDR3 is TGTGCCAGCAGTTTAGGGTATAGCAATCAGCCCCAGCATTTT. The chain couples TRBV27 to TRBJ1-5, with D unresolved. Trimming pared 2 bases from V and 0 bases from J, leaving 5 bases between. The CDR3 covers 14 residues. The germline CDR1 and CDR2 sequences are MNHEY and SMNVEV (reference sequence).

The chain carries TRBV6-5 and TRBJ1-6; 8 positions match TRBD1. The CDR3 totals 14 residues. V lost 5 bases to trimming and J lost 8 bases; unmatched junction nucleotides: 5. Per germline, CDR1 MNHEY and CDR2 SVGAGI. CDR3 sequence reads: CASSPTGADSPLHF. CDR3 in DNA: TGTGCCAGCAGTCCGACAGGGGCCGATTCACCCCTCCACTTT.

The chain joins TRBV5-4 to TRBJ2-5, with TRBD1 as a possible D gene (6 bases). The V gene's germline CDR1 is SGHNT and CDR2 YYREEE (reference sequence). Trimming took off 9 bases at V and 5 bases at J, with 20 bases between the two ends. The CDR3 contains 14 residues. The CDR3 is CATTDPRQEETQYF. In nucleotides, the CDR3 is TGTGCCACCACCGACCCTCGACAGGAGGAGACCCAGTACTTC.

J is TRBJ1-2 and V is TRBV4-1; D is possibly TRBD1 (5 bases). V was trimmed by 0 bases and J by 4 bases, leaving 9 bases between them. This CDR3 has 14 residues. CDR1 and CDR2 from the germline V gene are MGHRA and YSYEKL. The CDR3 sequence is CASSQEYQGYGYTF. In nucleotides, the CDR3 is TGCGCCAGCAGCCAAGAATACCAGGGCTATGGCTACACCTTC.